The 18 T cell receptor beta chains listed next were all sequenced from one sample in a study of graft-versus-host responses after intestinal transplantation. Method: immunoSEQ multiplex PCR; TCRdb's copy keeps in-frame clones and lacks some. The data show about 89,000 clones, just under 95% seen once. Their antigens remain unidentified. The sequencing here drew on unstimulated CD4+ T cells sorted from spleen or lymph node cells, taken before intestinal transplant. The receptors originated from a human donor who received an intestinal transplant.

This rearrangement joins TRBV6-5 to TRBJ1-2; the D is unclear. Germline V CDR1 and CDR2: MNHEY, SVGAGI. The CDR3 length is 14 residues. Trimming cost V 4 bases and J 5 bases, with 14 bases left between them. The CDR3 DNA is TGTGCCAGCAGTTTAGGAGGGAGTAAGTATGGCTACACCTTC. Protein sequence: CASSLGGSKYGYTF.

This chain links TRBV11-3 with TRBJ2-5; TRBD1 matches at 7 bases. Losses at the gene ends were 1 base for V and 3 bases for J; bases not matched to a gene: 2. The CDR3 covers 14 residues. Per germline, CDR1 SGHNT and CDR2 YENEEA. CDR3 nucleotide sequence: TGTGCCAGCAGCTTAGGAGGGGGCGAAGAGACCCAGTACTTC. Amino acids: CASSLGGGEETQYF.

The chain combines TRBV5-3 with TRBJ2-1, with D perhaps given as TRBD1 or TRBD2 (5 bases each). TRBV5-3 is an ORF; its function is uncertain. V was trimmed by 5 bases and J by 0 bases, leaving 18 bases between them. The CDR3 covers 17 residues. The CDR3: CARSLIFRESSYNEQFF. CDR3 sequence (DNA): TGTGCCAGAAGTCTGATTTTCAGGGAGAGCTCCTACAATGAGCAGTTCTTC.

This chain joins TRBV30 and TRBJ1-2, with D perhaps matching TRBD1 (5 bases). V was trimmed by 1 base and J by 4 bases, leaving 7 bases between them. This CDR3 is built from 12 residues. Germline CDR1 reads GTSNPN; CDR2 reads SVGIG (reference sequence). This CDR3 reads CAWSGQPYGYTF. CDR3 coding DNA: TGTGCCTGGAGTGGACAGCCCTATGGCTACACCTTC.

The rearrangement joins TRBV16 to TRBJ1-1; 7 nucleotides line up with TRBD1. The CDR3 is made up of 16 amino acids. Germline values: CDR1 KGHSY, CDR2 FQNENV. With V trimmed by 0 bases and J by 1 base, 5 bases remained unmatched. The CDR3 nucleotides are TGTGCCAGCAGCCAATCAAGGACAGGCTGGAACACTGAAGCTTTCTTT. It yields the protein CASSQSRTGWNTEAFF. The complete variable domain, with remaining parts taken from reference TRBV16 and TRBJ1-1, reads GEEVAQTPKHLVRGEGQKAKLYCAPIKGHSYVFWYQQVLKNEFKFLISFQNENVFDETGMPKERFSAKCLPNSPCSLEIQATKLEDSAVYFCASSQSRTGWNTEAFFGQGTRLTVV.

The chain links TRBV18 to TRBJ2-4; no clear D gene. This CDR3 has 15 amino acids. V was clipped by 3 bases and J by 4 bases, with 13 bases between them. The germline V gene has CDR1 KGHSH and CDR2 LQKENI. Here the CDR3 reads CASSPSQPPKNIQYF. The CDR3 DNA follows: TGTGCCAGCTCACCCTCTCAGCCTCCTAAAAACATTCAGTACTTC. Looking up the rest from reference TRBV18 and TRBJ2-4 gives the full variable domain: NAGVMQNPRHLVRRRGQEARLRCSPMKGHSHVYWYRQLPEEGLKFMVYLQKENIIDESGMPKERFSAEFPKEGPSILRIQQVVRGDSAAYFCASSPSQPPKNIQYFGAGTRLSVL.

The sample holds a few counts of this clone. V is TRBV14 and J is TRBJ1-3; no reliable D call. The germline V gene encodes CDR1 SGHDN and CDR2 FVKESK. This CDR3 region has 14 residues. Trimming pared 4 bases from V and 1 base from J, leaving 8 bases between. In DNA form, the CDR3 reads TGTGCCAGCAGCCGAGGAACTTCTGGAAACACCATATATTTT. It is translated as CASSRGTSGNTIYF.

The chain recombines TRBV18 with TRBJ2-7, with 10 bases aligning to TRBD1. Germline V gene lookup returns CDR1 KGHSH and CDR2 LQKENI. V was clipped by 2 bases and J by 7 bases; unmatched bases: 11. The CDR3 is 16 residues long. The CDR3 nucleotides read TGTGCCAGCTCACCAATGACGGGGACAGGGGTTAGTGAGCAGTACTTC. Protein product: CASSPMTGTGVSEQYF.

The CDR3: CASSLRQGRENEQFF. The CDR3 coding sequence is TGTGCCAGCAGCTTAAGACAGGGTAGGGAGAATGAGCAGTTCTTC. The chain links TRBV11-1 to TRBJ2-1; 7 bases fit TRBD1. V gave up 2 bases and J gave up 7 bases; unmatched junction bases: 8. Germline-derived CDR1 and CDR2 are SGHAT and FQDESV (reference sequence). The CDR3 length is 15 residues.

This clone occurred a few times. V usage is TRBV19 and J usage is TRBJ1-4; D gene uncertain. Germline V CDR1 and CDR2: LNHDA, SQIVND (reference sequence). V lost 4 bases and J 12 bases, leaving 18 bases between the germline ends. This CDR3 is 14 amino acids long. The CDR3 sequence is CASSTDLTAEELFF. CDR3 sequence (DNA): TGTGCCAGTAGTACGGACCTCACCGCGGAGGAACTGTTTTTT.

The chain carries TRBV11-2 and TRBJ1-5; unclear D gene. CDR1 and CDR2 (germline): SGHAT, FQNNGV. V was cut by 0 bases and J by 2 bases, with 8 bases left in between. This CDR3 is built from 15 residues. CDR3 sequence reads: CASSLDGRGNQPQHF. CDR3 nucleotides: TGTGCCAGCAGCTTAGATGGACGGGGCAATCAGCCCCAGCATTTT.

The chain employs TRBV4-1 and TRBJ2-3; maybe TRBD2 (6 bases). Germline V gene data show CDR1 as MGHRA and CDR2 as YSYEKL. This CDR3 is 20 amino acids long. The V gene lost 2 bases and the J gene lost 0 bases, with 24 bases spanning the gap. The CDR3 spells CASSQPWGVRRDRSTDTQYF. DNA of the CDR3: TGCGCCAGCAGCCAACCTTGGGGGGTAAGGCGGGATCGTAGCACAGATACGCAGTATTTT.

This chain joins TRBV7-3 and TRBJ2-5; no reliable D call. Per germline, CDR1 SGHTA and CDR2 FQGTGA. This CDR3 spans 15 amino acids. With 5 bases removed from V and 1 base from J, the gap between germline ends came to 14 bases. The CDR3 bases are TGTGCCAGCAGCCCCAGAGGTAGGGTCCAAGAGACCCAGTACTTC. Its translation is CASSPRGRVQETQYF.

The chain uses TRBV9 and TRBJ2-1; 7 bases are a match to TRBD1. V shed 0 bases, J shed 4 bases, and the junction held 4 bases outside the gene matches. The CDR3 length is 15 residues. CDR1 is SGDLS, CDR2 YYNGEE, per germline. The CDR3 region has the DNA TGTGCCAGCAGCGTAGCTACGGGACAGTACAATGAGCAGTTCTTC. Its protein product is CASSVATGQYNEQFF. The whole variable domain, remainder taken from reference TRBV9 and TRBJ2-1, is DSGVTQTPKHLITATGQRVTLRCSPRSGDLSVYWYQQSLDQGLQFLIQYYNGEERAKGNILERFSAQQFPDLHSELNLSSLELGDSALYFCASSVATGQYNEQFFGPGTRLTVL.

The V gene is TRBV6-4, the J gene TRBJ1-4; no clear D gene. V was clipped by 8 bases and J by 7 bases, with 17 bases between them. This CDR3 has 14 amino acids. Germline CDR1 reads MRHNA; CDR2 reads SNTAGT. Here the CDR3 reads CASPREIRGEKLFF. The CDR3 DNA sequence: TGTGCCAGCCCCCGCGAGATACGGGGTGAAAAACTGTTTTTT.

The CDR3 sequence: CSTRTGSGNTIYF. The CDR3 coding sequence is TGCAGCACCAGGACAGGATCTGGAAACACCATATATTTT. This sequence joins TRBV29-1 and TRBJ1-3, with 7 bases lining up with TRBD1. Germline V gene lookup returns CDR1 SQVTM and CDR2 ANQGSEA. The ends lost 8 bases at V and 1 base at J; junction bases unmatched: 5. The CDR3 sequence is 13 residues long. Filled out from reference TRBV29-1 and TRBJ1-3, the complete variable domain reads SAVISQKPSRDICQRGTSLTIQCQVDSQVTMMFWYRQQPGQSLTLIATANQGSEATYESGFVIDKFPISRPNLTFSTLTVSNMSPEDSSIYLCSTRTGSGNTIYFGEGSWLTVV.

The chain combines TRBV2 with TRBJ2-1; D is ambiguous. Trimming removed 1 base from V and 0 bases from J, with 10 bases in between. CDR1 and CDR2 (germline): SNHLY, FYNNEI. The CDR3 length is 16 residues. CDR3 sequence: CASSEGRVSSYNEQFF. CDR3 coding DNA: TGTGCCAGCAGTGAAGGGCGAGTTAGCTCCTACAATGAGCAGTTCTTC.

This chain links TRBV7-3 with TRBJ1-6, with 9 nucleotides matching TRBD1. V gave up 6 bases and J gave up 9 bases; unmatched junction bases: 9. Germline V CDR1 and CDR2: SGHTA, FQGTGA. This CDR3 spans 15 amino acids. The chain's CDR3 is CASSLGTGWGSPLHF. The CDR3 region has the DNA TGTGCCAGCAGTCTCGGGACAGGGTGGGGTTCACCCCTCCACTTT.